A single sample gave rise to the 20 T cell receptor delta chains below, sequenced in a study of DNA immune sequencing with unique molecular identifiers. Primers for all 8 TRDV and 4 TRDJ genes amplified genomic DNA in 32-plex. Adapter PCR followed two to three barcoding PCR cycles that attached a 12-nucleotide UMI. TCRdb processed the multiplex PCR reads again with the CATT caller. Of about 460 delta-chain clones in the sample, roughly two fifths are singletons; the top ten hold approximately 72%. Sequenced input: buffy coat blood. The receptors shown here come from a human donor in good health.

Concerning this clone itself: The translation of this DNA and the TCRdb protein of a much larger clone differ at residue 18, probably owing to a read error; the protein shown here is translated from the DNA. DNA of the CDR3: TGTGCTCTTGGGGAATCGGCCCCCTACCACCCCCCTCACTGGGGGATACGCGTCATACCTCTCGATAAACTCATCTTT. Amino acids: CALGESAPYHPPHWGIRVIPLDKLIF. The chain links TRDV1 to TRDJ1; 13 positions match TRDD3. CDR1 and CDR2 (germline): TSWWSYY, QGS. The CDR3 contains 26 residues. V trimming: 2 bases; J trimming: 4 bases; junction bases outside the gene matches: 34.

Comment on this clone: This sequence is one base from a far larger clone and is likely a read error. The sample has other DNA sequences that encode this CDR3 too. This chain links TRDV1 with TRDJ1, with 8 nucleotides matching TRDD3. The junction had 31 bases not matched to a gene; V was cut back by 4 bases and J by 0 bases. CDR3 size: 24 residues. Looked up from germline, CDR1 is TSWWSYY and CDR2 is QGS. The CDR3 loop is CALGVSPLGPGDTSTPPYTDKLIF. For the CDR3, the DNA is TGTGCTCTTGGGGTGTCCCCCCTTGGCCCTGGGGATACTAGTACCCCTCCGTACACCGATAAACTCATCTTT.

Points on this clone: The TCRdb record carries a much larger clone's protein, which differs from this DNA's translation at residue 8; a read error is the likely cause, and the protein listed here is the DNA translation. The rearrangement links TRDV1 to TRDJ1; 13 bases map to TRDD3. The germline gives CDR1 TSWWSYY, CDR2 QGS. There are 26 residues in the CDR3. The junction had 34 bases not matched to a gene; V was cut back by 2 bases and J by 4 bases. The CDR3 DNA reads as TGTGCTCTTGGGGAATCGGCCCACTACCACCCCCCTCACTGGGGGATACGCGGCATACCTCTCGATAAACTCATCTTT. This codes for CALGESAHYHPPHWGIRGIPLDKLIF.

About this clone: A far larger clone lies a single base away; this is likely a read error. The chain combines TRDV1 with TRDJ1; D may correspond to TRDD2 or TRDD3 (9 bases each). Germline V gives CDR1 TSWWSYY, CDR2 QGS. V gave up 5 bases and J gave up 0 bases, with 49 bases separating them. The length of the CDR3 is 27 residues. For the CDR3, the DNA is TGTGCTCTTGGGACCTTCCCGGCCTTCCTACCCTTCTATACTGCGGGGGGATACTCCAAGTACACCGATAAACTCATCTTT. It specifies CALGTFPAFLPFYTAGGYSKYTDKLIF.

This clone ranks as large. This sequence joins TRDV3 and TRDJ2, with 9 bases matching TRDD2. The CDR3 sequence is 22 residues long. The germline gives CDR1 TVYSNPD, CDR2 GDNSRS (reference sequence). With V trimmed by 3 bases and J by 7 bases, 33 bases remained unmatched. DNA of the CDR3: TGTGCCTTCCTTTCACCCGGCCTTCCTACGTCTGCTGGGGGTGAAATCGGAGCACAACTCTTCTTT. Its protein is CAFLSPGLPTSAGGEIGAQLFF.

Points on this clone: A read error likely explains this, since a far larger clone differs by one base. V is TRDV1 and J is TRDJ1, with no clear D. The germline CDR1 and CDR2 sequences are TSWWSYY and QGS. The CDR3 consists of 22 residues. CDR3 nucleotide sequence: TGTGCTCTTAGGGAACATGGCCTAACTACCCTGATCTACTCCCCTAACACCGATAAACTCATCTTT. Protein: CALREHGLTTLIYSPNTDKLIF.

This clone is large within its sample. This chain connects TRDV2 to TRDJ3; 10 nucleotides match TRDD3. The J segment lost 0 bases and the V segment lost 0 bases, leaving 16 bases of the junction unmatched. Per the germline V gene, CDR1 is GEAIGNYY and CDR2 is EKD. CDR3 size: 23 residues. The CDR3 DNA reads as TGTGCCTGTGACACCGCCAGCTCCACTGGGGGATCTGAGAGCTCCTGGGACACCCGACAGATGTTTTTC. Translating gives CACDTASSTGGSESSWDTRQMFF.

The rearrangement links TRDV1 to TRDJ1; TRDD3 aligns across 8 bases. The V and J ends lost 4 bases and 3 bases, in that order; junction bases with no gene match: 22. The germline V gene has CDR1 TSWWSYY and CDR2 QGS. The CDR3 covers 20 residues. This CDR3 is CALGGKGDPKYWGPPDKLIF. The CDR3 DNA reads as TGTGCTCTTGGGGGAAAAGGGGACCCTAAGTACTGGGGGCCTCCCGATAAACTCATCTTT.

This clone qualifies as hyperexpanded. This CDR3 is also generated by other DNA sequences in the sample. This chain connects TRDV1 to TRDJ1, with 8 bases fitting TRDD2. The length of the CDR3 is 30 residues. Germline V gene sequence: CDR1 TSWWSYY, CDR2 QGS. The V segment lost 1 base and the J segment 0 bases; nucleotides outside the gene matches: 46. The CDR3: CALGEQGPSPSYPWKGYWGFTPTYTDKLIF. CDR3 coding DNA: TGTGCTCTTGGGGAACAAGGGCCCTCGCCTTCCTATCCGTGGAAGGGCTATTGGGGGTTCACGCCCACATACACCGATAAACTCATCTTT.

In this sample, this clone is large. For the CDR3, the DNA is TGTGCCTTTCATGTACGTACCCCCTACTGGGGGTCATCTAAACTCATCTTT. Its translation: CAFHVRTPYWGSSKLIF. The chain employs TRDV2 and TRDJ1; 8 nucleotides match TRDD3. The junction had 23 bases not matched to a gene; V was cut back by 8 bases and J by 7 bases. Germline V lookup: CDR1 GEAIGNYY, CDR2 EKD. The CDR3 covers 17 residues.

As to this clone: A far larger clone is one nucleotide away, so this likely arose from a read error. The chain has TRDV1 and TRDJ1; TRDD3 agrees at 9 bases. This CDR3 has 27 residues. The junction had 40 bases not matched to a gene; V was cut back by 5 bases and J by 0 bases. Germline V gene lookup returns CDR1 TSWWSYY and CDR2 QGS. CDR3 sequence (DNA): TGTGCTCTTGGGCCCTTCCCGGCCTTCATACCCTTCTATACTGCGGGGGGATACTCCAAGTACACCGATAAACTCATCTTT. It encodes CALGPFPAFIPFYTAGGYSKYTDKLIF.

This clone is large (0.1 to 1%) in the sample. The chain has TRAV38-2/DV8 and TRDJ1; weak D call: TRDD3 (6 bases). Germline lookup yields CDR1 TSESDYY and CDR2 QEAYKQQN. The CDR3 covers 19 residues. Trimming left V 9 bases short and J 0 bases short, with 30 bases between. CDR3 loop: CAFIRPGGYWVLYTDKLIF. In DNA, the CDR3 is TGTGCTTTTATACGGCCGGGGGGGTACTGGGTACTGTACACCGATAAACTCATCTTT.

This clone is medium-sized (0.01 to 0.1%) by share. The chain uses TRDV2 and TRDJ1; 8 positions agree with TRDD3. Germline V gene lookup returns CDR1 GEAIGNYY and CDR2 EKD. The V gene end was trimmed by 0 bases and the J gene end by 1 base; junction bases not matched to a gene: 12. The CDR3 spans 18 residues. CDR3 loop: CACDTVTYNWGSTDKLIF. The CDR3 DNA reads TGTGCCTGTGACACCGTCACCTACAACTGGGGGTCCACCGATAAACTCATCTTT.

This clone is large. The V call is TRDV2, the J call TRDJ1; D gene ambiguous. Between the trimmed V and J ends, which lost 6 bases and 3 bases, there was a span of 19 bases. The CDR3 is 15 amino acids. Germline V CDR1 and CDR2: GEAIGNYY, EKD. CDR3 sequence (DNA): TGTGCCTGTTTGGTATCCCGTACGAGGGCCGATAAACTCATCTTT. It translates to CACLVSRTRADKLIF.

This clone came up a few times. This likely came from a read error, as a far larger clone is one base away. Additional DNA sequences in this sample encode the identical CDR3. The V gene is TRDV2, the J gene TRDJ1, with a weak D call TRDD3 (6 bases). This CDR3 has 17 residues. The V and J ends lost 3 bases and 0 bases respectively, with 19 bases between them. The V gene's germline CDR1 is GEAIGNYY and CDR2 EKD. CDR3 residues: CACDPIGDPQNTDKLIF. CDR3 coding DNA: TGTGCCTGTGACCCGATCGGGGATCCTCAAAACACCGATAAACTCATCTTT.

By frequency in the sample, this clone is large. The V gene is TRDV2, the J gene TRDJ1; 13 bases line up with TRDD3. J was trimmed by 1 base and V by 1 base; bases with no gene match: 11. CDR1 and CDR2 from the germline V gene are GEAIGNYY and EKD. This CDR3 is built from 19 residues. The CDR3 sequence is CACDTLLGDTLEATDKLIF. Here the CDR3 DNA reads TGTGCCTGTGACACTCTACTGGGGGATACGCTGGAAGCCACCGATAAACTCATCTTT.

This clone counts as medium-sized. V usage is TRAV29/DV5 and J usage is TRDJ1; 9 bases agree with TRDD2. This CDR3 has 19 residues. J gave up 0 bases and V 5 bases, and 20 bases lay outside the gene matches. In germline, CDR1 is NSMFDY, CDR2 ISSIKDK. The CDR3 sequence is CAAAFLQGETSRYTDKLIF. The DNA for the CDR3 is TGTGCAGCCGCCTTCCTACAGGGGGAAACCTCCAGGTACACCGATAAACTCATCTTT.

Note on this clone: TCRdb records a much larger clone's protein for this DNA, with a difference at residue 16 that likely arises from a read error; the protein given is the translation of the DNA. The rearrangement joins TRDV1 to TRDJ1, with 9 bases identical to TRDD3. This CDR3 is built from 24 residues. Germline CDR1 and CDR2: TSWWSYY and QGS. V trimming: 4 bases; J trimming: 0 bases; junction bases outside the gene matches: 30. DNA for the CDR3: TGTGCTCTTGGGGTGTCCCCCCTTGGCCCTGGGGATACGAGTACCCTTCCGTACACCGATAAACTCATCTTT. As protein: CALGVSPLGPGDTSTLPYTDKLIF.

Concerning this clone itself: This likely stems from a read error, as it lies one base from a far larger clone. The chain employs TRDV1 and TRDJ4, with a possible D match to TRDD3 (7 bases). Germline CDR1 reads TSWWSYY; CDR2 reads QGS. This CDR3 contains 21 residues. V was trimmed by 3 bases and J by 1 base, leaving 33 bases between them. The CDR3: CALGEARRSFLKYWGRRPLIF. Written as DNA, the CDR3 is TGTGCTCTTGGGGAGGCGAGGCGTTCTTTCCTAAAGTACTGGGGACGCAGACCCCTGATCTTT.

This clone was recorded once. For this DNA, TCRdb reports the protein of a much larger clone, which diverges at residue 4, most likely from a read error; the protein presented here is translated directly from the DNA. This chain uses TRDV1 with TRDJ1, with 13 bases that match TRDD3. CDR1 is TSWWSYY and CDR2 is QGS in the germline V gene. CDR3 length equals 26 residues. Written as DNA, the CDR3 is TGTGCTCTTGAGGAATCGGCCCCCTACCACCCCCCTCACTGGGGGATACGCGGCATACCTCTCGATAAACTCATCTTT. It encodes CALEESAPYHPPHWGIRGIPLDKLIF.